The 9 T cell receptor beta chains given below trace back to one sample, sequenced in a study of cytomegalovirus exposure and HLA in healthy donors. This table comes from immunoSEQ multiplex PCR, and its TCRdb copy is limited to in-frame clones, with some not included. The table records tens of thousands of clones, 80% to 90% of them present only once. Source material: PBMCs. These receptors all stem from a young woman in good health and CMV-seropositive.

The chain carries TRBV4-1 and TRBJ1-1, with a possible D match to TRBD1 (5 bases). Per the germline V gene, CDR1 is MGHRA and CDR2 is YSYEKL. The V end was cut by 1 base, the J end by 8 bases, with 14 bases between. The CDR3 loop spans 14 amino acids. The CDR3 region has the DNA TGCGCCAGCAGCCAAGGAACCAGGGTGGGAGAAGCTTTCTTT. Amino acids: CASSQGTRVGEAFF.

V and J are TRBV10-3 and TRBJ2-2; 13 bases map to TRBD2. The CDR3 totals 18 residues. Looked up from germline, CDR1 is ENHRY and CDR2 is SYGVKD. Trimming took 6 bases from V and 3 from J; bases not matched to a gene: 10. The CDR3 is CAISDSVGLAGDTGELFF. The CDR3 nucleotides are TGTGCCATCAGCGACTCCGTTGGACTAGCGGGAGACACCGGGGAGCTGTTTTTT.

This clone has only one observation. The chain links TRBV19 to TRBJ1-1; 7 bases line up with TRBD1. CDR3 length: 15 residues. J lost 0 bases, V lost 7 bases, and 8 bases had no gene match. Germline values: CDR1 LNHDA, CDR2 SQIVND (reference sequence). This CDR3 is CASTNRQGMNTEAFF. The CDR3 nucleotides read TGTGCCAGTACTAATAGACAGGGCATGAACACTGAAGCTTTCTTT.

V is TRBV27 and J is TRBJ2-7; no definite D call. The CDR3 has 13 residues. Per germline, CDR1 MNHEY and CDR2 SMNVEV (reference sequence). Trimming left V 2 bases short and J 3 bases short, with 8 bases between. The CDR3 DNA follows: TGTGCCAGCAGTTTAAATGGCCTCTACGAGCAGTACTTC. This encodes CASSLNGLYEQYF.

The chain combines TRBV7-9 with TRBJ2-6; TRBD1 matches at 9 bases. This CDR3 has 18 residues. With 5 bases clipped from V and 2 bases from J, the junction kept 10 bases outside the gene matches. From germline, CDR1 is SEHNR and CDR2 FQNEAQ (reference sequence). Written as DNA, the CDR3 is TGTGCCAGCAGCCAGAGTCCCGGGACAGGGACTGGGGCCAACGTCCTGACTTTC. This sequence encodes CASSQSPGTGTGANVLTF.

The chain links TRBV28 to TRBJ2-1; 13 bases are shared with TRBD2. The CDR3 loop spans 17 amino acids. The germline V gene encodes CDR1 MDHEN and CDR2 SYDVKM. With 4 bases clipped from V and 5 bases from J, the junction kept 8 bases outside the gene matches. The CDR3 DNA is TGTGCCAGCAGTTCGATCGGACTAGCGGGAGAGGACAATGAGCAGTTCTTC. Translating gives CASSSIGLAGEDNEQFF.

The chain couples TRBV10-2 to TRBJ2-1, with D unresolved. V lost 3 bases, J lost 3 bases, and 12 bases lay in between. The germline V gene has CDR1 WSHSY and CDR2 SAAADI. The CDR3 consists of 15 residues. CDR3 in amino acids: CASSDWALDYNEQFF. The CDR3 nucleotides are TGCGCCAGCAGTGACTGGGCATTGGACTACAATGAGCAGTTCTTC.

V and J are TRBV4-3 and TRBJ2-1, with 8 bases aligning to TRBD1. V dropped 5 bases and J dropped 6; count of bases not matched to a gene: 6. The V gene's germline CDR1 is LGHNA and CDR2 YSLEER. The CDR3 sequence is 14 residues long. CDR3 bases: TGCGCCAGCAGCTTCCGGACAGGGATCAATGAGCAGTTCTTC. Translated, it gives CASSFRTGINEQFF.

The chain joins TRBV10-3 to TRBJ2-1; no clear D. Looked up from germline, CDR1 is ENHRY and CDR2 is SYGVKD. Trimming took 0 bases from V and 0 from J, leaving 9 bases between them. This CDR3 has 16 residues. CDR3 region: CAISESLSSSYNEQFF. Here the CDR3 DNA reads TGTGCCATCAGTGAGTCATTATCGAGCTCCTACAATGAGCAGTTCTTC.